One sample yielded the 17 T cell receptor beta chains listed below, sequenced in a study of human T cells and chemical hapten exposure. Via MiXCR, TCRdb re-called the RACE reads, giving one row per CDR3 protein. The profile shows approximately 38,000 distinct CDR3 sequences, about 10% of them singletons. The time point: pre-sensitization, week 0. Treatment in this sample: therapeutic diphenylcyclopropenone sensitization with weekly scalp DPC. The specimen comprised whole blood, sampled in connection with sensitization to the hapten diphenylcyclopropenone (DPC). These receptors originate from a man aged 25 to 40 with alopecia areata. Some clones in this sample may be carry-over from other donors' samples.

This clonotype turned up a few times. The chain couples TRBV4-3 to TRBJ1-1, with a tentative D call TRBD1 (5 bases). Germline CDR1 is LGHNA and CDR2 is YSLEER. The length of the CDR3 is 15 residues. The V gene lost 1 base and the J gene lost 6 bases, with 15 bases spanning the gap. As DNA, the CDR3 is TGCGCCAGCAGCCAAGCAAACCAGGGTGCGGCTGAAGCTTTCTTT. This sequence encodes CASSQANQGAAEAFF.

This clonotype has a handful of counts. The CDR3 nucleotides read TGTGCCAGCAGCCAGGGGTTTAGAGAAAAACTGTTTTTT. Its protein product is CASSQGFREKLFF. The chain couples TRBV5-4 to TRBJ1-4; tentatively, D is TRBD1 (6 bases). The V end lost 4 bases, the J end lost 8 bases, and 12 bases lay between the germline ends. Germline values: CDR1 SGHNT, CDR2 YYREEE (reference sequence). This CDR3 comprises 13 residues.

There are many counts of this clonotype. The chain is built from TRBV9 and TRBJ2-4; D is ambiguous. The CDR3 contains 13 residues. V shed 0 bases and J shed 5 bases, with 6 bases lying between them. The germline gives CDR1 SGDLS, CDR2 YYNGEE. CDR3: CASSVGVENIQYF. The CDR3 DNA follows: TGTGCCAGCAGCGTAGGGGTAGAAAACATTCAGTACTTC.

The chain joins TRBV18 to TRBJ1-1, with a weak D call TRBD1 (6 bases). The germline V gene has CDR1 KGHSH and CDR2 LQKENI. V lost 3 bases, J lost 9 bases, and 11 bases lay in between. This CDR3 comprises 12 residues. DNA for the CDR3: TGTGCCAGCTCACCCCCGGGGGGGCAAGCTTTCTTT. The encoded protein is CASSPPGGQAFF.

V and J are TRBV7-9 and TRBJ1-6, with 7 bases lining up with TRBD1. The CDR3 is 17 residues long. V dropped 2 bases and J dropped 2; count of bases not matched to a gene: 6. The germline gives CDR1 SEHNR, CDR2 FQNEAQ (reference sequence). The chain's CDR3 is CASSLTRQGPYNSPLHF. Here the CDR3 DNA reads TGTGCCAGCAGCTTAACCAGACAGGGACCCTATAATTCACCCCTCCACTTT.

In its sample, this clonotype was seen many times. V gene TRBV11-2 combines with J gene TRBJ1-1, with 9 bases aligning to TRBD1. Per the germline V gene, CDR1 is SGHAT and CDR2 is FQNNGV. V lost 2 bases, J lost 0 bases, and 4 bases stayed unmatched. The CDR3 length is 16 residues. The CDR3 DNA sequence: TGTGCCAGCAGCTTAAGGGGGACAGGGATGAACACTGAAGCTTTCTTT. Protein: CASSLRGTGMNTEAFF.

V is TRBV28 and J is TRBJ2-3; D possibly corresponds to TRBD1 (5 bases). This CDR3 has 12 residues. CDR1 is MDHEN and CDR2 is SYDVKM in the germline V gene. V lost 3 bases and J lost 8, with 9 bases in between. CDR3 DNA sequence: TGTGCCAGCAGTTTGCCCCAGGGTACGCAGTATTTT. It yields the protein CASSLPQGTQYF.

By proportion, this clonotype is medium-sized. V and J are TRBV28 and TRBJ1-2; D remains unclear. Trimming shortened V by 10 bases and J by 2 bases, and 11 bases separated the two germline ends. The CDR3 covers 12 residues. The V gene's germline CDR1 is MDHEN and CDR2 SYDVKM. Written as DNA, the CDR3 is TGTGCCACCCGGCTGGTGAACTATGGCTACACCTTC. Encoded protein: CATRLVNYGYTF.

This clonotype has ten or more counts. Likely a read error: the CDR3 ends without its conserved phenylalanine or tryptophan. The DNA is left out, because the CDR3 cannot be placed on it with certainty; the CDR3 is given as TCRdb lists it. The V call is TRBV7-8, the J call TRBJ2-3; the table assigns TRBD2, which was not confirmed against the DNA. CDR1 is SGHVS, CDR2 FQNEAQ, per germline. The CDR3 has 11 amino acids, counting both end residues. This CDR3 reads CASSSGLAAQV.

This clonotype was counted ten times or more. CDR3 sequence (DNA): TGCGCCAGCAGCCGTGTGGGGGCGCCGAACACCGGGGAGCTGTTTTTT. Encoded protein: CASSRVGAPNTGELFF. The rearrangement joins TRBV5-1 to TRBJ2-2; tentatively, D is TRBD1 (6 bases). The CDR3 has 16 residues. Germline values: CDR1 SGHRS, CDR2 YFSETQ. The V end was cut by 4 bases, the J end by 0 bases, with 13 bases between.

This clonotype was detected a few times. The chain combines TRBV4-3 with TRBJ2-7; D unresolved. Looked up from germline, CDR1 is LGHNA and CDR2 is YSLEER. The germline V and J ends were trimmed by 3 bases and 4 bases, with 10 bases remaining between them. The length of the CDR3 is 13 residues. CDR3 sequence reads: CASSHHGPYEQYV. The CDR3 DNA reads TGCGCCAGCAGCCACCACGGTCCGTACGAGCAGTACGTC.

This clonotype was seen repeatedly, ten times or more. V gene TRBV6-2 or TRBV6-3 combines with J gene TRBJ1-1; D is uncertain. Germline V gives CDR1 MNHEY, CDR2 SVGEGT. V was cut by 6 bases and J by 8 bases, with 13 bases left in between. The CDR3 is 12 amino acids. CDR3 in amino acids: CASSPSAGEAFF. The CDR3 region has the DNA TGTGCCAGCAGCCCCTCGGCGGGCGAAGCTTTCTTT.

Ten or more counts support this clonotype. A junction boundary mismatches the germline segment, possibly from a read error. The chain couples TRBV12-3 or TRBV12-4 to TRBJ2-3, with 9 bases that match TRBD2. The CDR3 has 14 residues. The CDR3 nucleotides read TGTGCCAGCAGATTAGCGGGAGGCACAGATACGCAGTATTTT. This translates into CASRLAGGTDTQYF.

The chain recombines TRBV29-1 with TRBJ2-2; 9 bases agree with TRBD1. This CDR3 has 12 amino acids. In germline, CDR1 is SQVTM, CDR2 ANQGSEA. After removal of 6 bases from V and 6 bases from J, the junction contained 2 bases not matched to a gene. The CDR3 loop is CSVGTGPGELFF. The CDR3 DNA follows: TGCAGCGTAGGGACAGGGCCCGGGGAGCTGTTTTTT.

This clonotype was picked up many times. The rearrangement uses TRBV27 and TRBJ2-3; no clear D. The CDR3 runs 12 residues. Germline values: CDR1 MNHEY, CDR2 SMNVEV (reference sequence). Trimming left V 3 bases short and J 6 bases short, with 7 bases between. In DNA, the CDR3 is TGTGCCAGCAGTTTTAGGCGGGATACGCAGTATTTT. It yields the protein CASSFRRDTQYF.

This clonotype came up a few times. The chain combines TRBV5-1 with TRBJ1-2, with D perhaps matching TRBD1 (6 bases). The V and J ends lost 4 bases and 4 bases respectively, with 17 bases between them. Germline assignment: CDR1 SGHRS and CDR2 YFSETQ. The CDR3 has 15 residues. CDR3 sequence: CASSTQGMGSYGYTF. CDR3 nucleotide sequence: TGCGCCAGCAGCACCCAGGGGATGGGAAGCTATGGCTACACCTTC.

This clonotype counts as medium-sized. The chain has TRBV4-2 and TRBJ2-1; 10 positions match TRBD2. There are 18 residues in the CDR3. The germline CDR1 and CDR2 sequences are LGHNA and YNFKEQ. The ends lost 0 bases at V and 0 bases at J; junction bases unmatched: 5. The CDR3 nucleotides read TGTGCCAGCAGCCAAGAAGTCGGACTAGCGGTCTCCTACAATGAGCAGTTCTTC. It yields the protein CASSQEVGLAVSYNEQFF.